This T cell receptor (beta chain) was sequenced for a study of blood T cell repertoires in COVID-19. Study as a whole: Researchers got acute and convalescent COVID-19 samples from the United States, Italy and Spain.

The germline V and J ends were trimmed by 3 bases and 2 bases, with 14 bases remaining between them. The CDR3 has 16 residues. CDR1 SGHRS and CDR2 YFSETQ come from the germline V gene. Authors' analysis steps: Amplification of reference gene primers provided the estimated nucleated cell counts. TCRdb's table, derived via immunoSEQ multiplex PCR, lists solely in-frame clones and lacks some. The V and J calls and clone size come from that table; D and trimming were worked out from the DNA. The sample contains roughly 110,000 clones, over 60% of which appear only once. Sequenced material: peripheral blood. This chain connects TRBV5-1 to TRBJ2-2; D gene uncertain. The sequence came from a man in his sixties or seventies with acute or convalescent COVID-19. The CDR3 DNA follows: TGCGCCAGCAGCTCTTTTCAGATTTTCAACACCGGGGAGCTGTTTTTT. Its protein is CASSSFQIFNTGELFF.